These 14 T cell receptor beta chains originate from one sample sequenced in a study of cytomegalovirus exposure and HLA in healthy donors. Some clones are missing from TCRdb's copy, which holds only in-frame ones; the method was immunoSEQ multiplex PCR. The sample contains more than 100,000 clones, roughly 90% of which appear only once. Sequencing was carried out using PBMCs. Receptors were obtained from a young woman in good health and CMV-seropositive.

This CDR3 is CASSPRTVGDDYGYTF. DNA of the CDR3: TGTGCCAGCAGCCCTAGGACAGTGGGGGACGACTATGGCTACACCTTC. The chain links TRBV7-9 to TRBJ1-2, with D perhaps matching TRBD1 (6 bases). CDR1 is SEHNR and CDR2 is FQNEAQ in the germline V gene (reference sequence). The CDR3 spans 16 residues. Trimming stripped 5 bases from V and 3 bases from J, with 19 bases between. Full variable domain (outside the CDR3, taken from reference TRBV7-9 and TRBJ1-2): DTGVSQNPRHKITKRGQNVTFRCDPISEHNRLYWYRQTLGQGPEFLTYFQNEAQLEKSRLLSDRFSAERPKGSFSTLEIQRTEQGDSAMYLCASSPRTVGDDYGYTFGSGTRLTVV.

The rearrangement links TRBV27 to TRBJ2-2; TRBD1 matches 8 bases. CDR3 size: 16 residues. V was pared by 0 bases and J by 5 bases, with 5 bases of the junction left unmatched. CDR1 is MNHEY, CDR2 SMNVEV, per germline (reference sequence). In nucleotides, the CDR3 is TGTGCCAGCAGTTTATCCCAGGGGGCAAAAACCGGGGAGCTGTTTTTT. It translates to CASSLSQGAKTGELFF.

As DNA, the CDR3 is TGTGCCAGCAGGCCAGGACAGGGGGAAAAGGAGCAGTACTTC. Translating gives CASRPGQGEKEQYF. V and J are TRBV2 and TRBJ2-7, with 10 bases aligning to TRBD1. Germline trimming cut 6 bases from V and 7 bases from J; bases unmatched to any gene: 9. The CDR3 consists of 14 residues. Germline V gives CDR1 SNHLY, CDR2 FYNNEI.

The rearrangement joins TRBV4-1 to TRBJ1-5; D remains ambiguous. The length of the CDR3 is 16 residues. Trimming shortened V by 0 bases and J by 3 bases, and 12 bases separated the two germline ends. Germline values: CDR1 MGHRA, CDR2 YSYEKL. The CDR3 region has the DNA TGCGCCAGCAGCCAAGAAGGGCCAGGACTCAATCAGCCCCAGCATTTT. It yields the protein CASSQEGPGLNQPQHF.

This chain uses TRBV6-1 with TRBJ1-1; 7 nucleotides agree with TRBD1. This CDR3 region has 15 residues. The germline gives CDR1 MNHNS, CDR2 SASEGT. V gave up 6 bases and J gave up 6 bases; unmatched junction bases: 13. The CDR3 DNA reads as TGTGCCAGCAGGGGATTCGTGACAGGGTATGCTGAAGCTTTCTTT. This translates into CASRGFVTGYAEAFF.

The chain has TRBV4-2 and TRBJ2-7; D might be TRBD2 (5 bases). The V end was cut by 0 bases, the J end by 0 bases, with 9 bases between. Germline-derived CDR1 and CDR2 are LGHNA and YNFKEQ. The CDR3 has 15 residues. CDR3 protein: CASSQEAAPSYEQYF. The CDR3 DNA reads TGTGCCAGCAGCCAAGAAGCGGCCCCCTCCTACGAGCAGTACTTC.

The chain combines TRBV5-4 with TRBJ1-4; 8 nucleotides match TRBD1. Germline CDR1 and CDR2: SGHNT and YYREEE (reference sequence). The CDR3 loop spans 14 amino acids. J was trimmed by 7 bases and V by 3 bases; bases with no gene match: 5. DNA for the CDR3: TGTGCCAGCAGCTCCCGGGACAGGCGTGAAAAACTGTTTTTT. Its translation is CASSSRDRREKLFF.

The chain links TRBV7-8 to TRBJ2-3; 7 bases fit TRBD2. Germline CDR1 reads SGHVS; CDR2 reads FQNEAQ. CDR3 length equals 17 residues. V shed 3 bases and J 3 bases; nucleotides not matched to a gene: 12. Here the CDR3 reads CASSFQLERGWTDTQYF. CDR3 DNA: TGTGCCAGCAGCTTTCAGCTAGAGCGGGGATGGACAGATACGCAGTATTTT.

The V gene is TRBV6-4, the J gene TRBJ2-1; D not certain. In germline, CDR1 is MRHNA, CDR2 SNTAGT. Trimming stripped 0 bases from V and 0 bases from J, with 6 bases between. The CDR3 is 15 amino acids. This CDR3 reads CASSDSYGSYNEQFF. CDR3 in DNA: TGTGCCAGCAGTGACTCGTACGGCTCCTACAATGAGCAGTTCTTC.

The rearrangement uses TRBV5-1 and TRBJ1-1; 7 nucleotides line up with TRBD1. Germline CDR1 and CDR2: SGHRS and YFSETQ. J gave up 5 bases and V 2 bases, and 9 bases lay outside the gene matches. CDR3 length: 15 residues. The CDR3 DNA reads TGCGCCAGCAGCTTCAAGACAGGGATGAGAACTGAAGCTTTCTTT. Translating gives CASSFKTGMRTEAFF.

The J gene is TRBJ1-2, the V gene TRBV6-6, with 8 bases fitting TRBD1. Trimming at V came to 7 bases and at J to 8 bases, leaving 6 bases not matched to a gene. Germline V gene sequence: CDR1 MNHNY, CDR2 SVGAGI (reference sequence). There are 12 residues in the CDR3. The CDR3 loop is CASIGQGEGYTF. The CDR3 DNA follows: TGTGCCAGCATTGGACAGGGAGAAGGCTACACCTTC.

V gene TRBV9 combines with J gene TRBJ2-6; 7 bases align to TRBD1. Germline V gene sequence: CDR1 SGDLS, CDR2 YYNGEE. The CDR3 is 17 residues long. V trimming: 2 bases; J trimming: 0 bases; junction bases outside the gene matches: 5. CDR3 DNA sequence: TGTGCCAGCAGCGTGGGGACAGTCCCCTCTGGGGCCAACGTCCTGACTTTC. It specifies CASSVGTVPSGANVLTF.

This chain connects TRBV27 to TRBJ1-5; 10 bases match TRBD1. The CDR3 is 15 amino acids. The J segment lost 3 bases and the V segment lost 5 bases, leaving 4 bases of the junction unmatched. From germline, CDR1 is MNHEY and CDR2 SMNVEV (reference sequence). CDR3 in amino acids: CASSAGTGANQPQHF. CDR3 sequence (DNA): TGTGCCAGCAGTGCCGGGACAGGGGCCAATCAGCCCCAGCATTTT.

The chain combines TRBV5-6 with TRBJ1-5, with a tentative D call TRBD1 (6 bases). CDR1 and CDR2 from the germline V gene are SGHDT and YYEEEE. The CDR3 contains 12 residues. V shed 3 bases and J shed 7 bases, with 8 bases lying between them. The CDR3 spells CASSSGVQPQHF. The CDR3 DNA follows: TGTGCCAGCAGCTCAGGGGTCCAGCCCCAGCATTTT. The variable domain in full, with the rest retrieved from reference TRBV5-6 and TRBJ1-5, is DAGVTQSPTHLIKTRGQQVTLRCSPKSGHDTVSWYQQALGQGPQFIFQYYEEEERQRGNFPDRFSGHQFPNYSSELNVNALLLGDSALYLCASSSGVQPQHFGDGTRLSIL.